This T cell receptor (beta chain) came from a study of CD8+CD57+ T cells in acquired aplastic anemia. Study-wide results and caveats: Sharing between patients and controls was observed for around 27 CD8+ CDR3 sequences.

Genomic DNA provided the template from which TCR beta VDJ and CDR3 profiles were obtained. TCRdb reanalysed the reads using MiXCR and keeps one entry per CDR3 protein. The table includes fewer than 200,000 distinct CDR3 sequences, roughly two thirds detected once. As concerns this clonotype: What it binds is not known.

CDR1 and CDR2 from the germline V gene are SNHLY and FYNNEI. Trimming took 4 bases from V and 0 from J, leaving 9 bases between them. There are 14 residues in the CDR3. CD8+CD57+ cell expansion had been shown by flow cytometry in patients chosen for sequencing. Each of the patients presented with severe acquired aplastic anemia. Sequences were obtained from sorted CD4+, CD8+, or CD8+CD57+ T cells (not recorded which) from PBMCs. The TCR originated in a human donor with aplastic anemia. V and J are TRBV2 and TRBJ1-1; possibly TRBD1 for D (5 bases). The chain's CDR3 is CASSGQPMNTEAFF. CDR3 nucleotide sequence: TGTGCCAGCAGTGGACAGCCCATGAACACTGAAGCTTTCTTT.